These 23 T cell receptor beta chains share one sample of origin, sequenced in a study of graft-versus-host responses after intestinal transplantation. Data came from immunoSEQ multiplex PCR; TCRdb stores just in-frame clones and leaves some out. This table has tens of thousands of clones, about 90% appearing once. The source was PBMCs, collected 98 days after intestinal transplantation. The receptors were sampled from a human patient who received an intestinal transplant, so some T cells may come from the graft donor.

This clone has just one count. The V gene is TRBV5-1, the J gene TRBJ1-1; 7 bases are shared with TRBD1. The CDR3 consists of 14 residues. The germline V gene has CDR1 SGHRS and CDR2 YFSETQ. The V and J ends lost 10 bases and 2 bases, in that order; junction bases with no gene match: 11. CDR3 sequence (DNA): TGCGCCTGTGCGGCCGGGACAGAAAACACTGAAGCTTTCTTT. Residues: CACAAGTENTEAFF. Drawing the rest from reference TRBV5-1 and TRBJ1-1, the complete variable domain is KAGVTQTPRYLIKTRGQQVTLSCSPISGHRSVSWYQQTPGQGLQFLFEYFSETQRNKGNFPGRFSGRQFSNSRSEMNVSTLELGDSALYLCACAAGTENTEAFFGQGTRLTVV.

This rearrangement joins TRBV7-9 to TRBJ1-3; possibly TRBD1 for D (5 bases). CDR3 length: 15 residues. Between the trimmed V and J ends, which lost 5 bases and 0 bases, there was a span of 11 bases. Germline V CDR1 and CDR2: SEHNR, FQNEAQ (reference sequence). CDR3 nucleotides: TGTGCCAGCAGCCCACAGGTTAGCTCTGGAAACACCATATATTTT. This encodes CASSPQVSSGNTIYF.

This rearrangement joins TRBV2 to TRBJ1-5; D gene uncertain. From germline, CDR1 is SNHLY and CDR2 FYNNEI. The V end lost 3 bases, the J end lost 2 bases, and 2 bases lay between the germline ends. This CDR3 comprises 12 residues. The CDR3 DNA reads as TGTGCCAGCAGTGACGGCAATCAGCCCCAGCATTTT. It encodes CASSDGNQPQHF.

V gene TRBV29-1 combines with J gene TRBJ2-3; no definite D call. V was clipped by 5 bases and J by 2 bases, with 11 bases between them. This CDR3 region has 13 residues. Germline-derived CDR1 and CDR2 are SQVTM and ANQGSEA. The CDR3 DNA reads TGCAGCGTTAACGGCAGGTTCACAGATACGCAGTATTTT. It specifies CSVNGRFTDTQYF.

The chain carries TRBV4-1 and TRBJ2-7, with 9 bases aligning to TRBD2. V lost 0 bases to trimming and J lost 2 bases; unmatched junction nucleotides: 8. Per the germline V gene, CDR1 is MGHRA and CDR2 is YSYEKL. The CDR3 is made up of 17 amino acids. CDR3 sequence reads: CASSQEGSLAGPYEQYF. In nucleotides, the CDR3 is TGCGCCAGCAGCCAAGAAGGCTCCCTAGCGGGGCCCTACGAGCAGTACTTC.

The chain couples TRBV9 to TRBJ2-1; TRBD2 matches at 7 bases. The J segment lost 6 bases and the V segment lost 0 bases, leaving 6 bases of the junction unmatched. This CDR3 has 15 amino acids. CDR1 SGDLS and CDR2 YYNGEE come from the germline V gene. This CDR3 reads CASSVELAYTNEQFF. As DNA, the CDR3 is TGTGCCAGCAGCGTAGAACTAGCGTATACCAATGAGCAGTTCTTC. Full variable domain (outside the CDR3, taken from reference TRBV9 and TRBJ2-1): DSGVTQTPKHLITATGQRVTLRCSPRSGDLSVYWYQQSLDQGLQFLIQYYNGEERAKGNILERFSAQQFPDLHSELNLSSLELGDSALYFCASSVELAYTNEQFFGPGTRLTVL.

The V and J genes are TRBV10-2 and TRBJ2-7; 11 positions agree with TRBD2. The V gene's germline CDR1 is WSHSY and CDR2 SAAADI. The length of the CDR3 is 16 residues. J lost 4 bases, V lost 0 bases, and 5 bases had no gene match. CDR3 protein: CASSESLAGGPYEQYF. CDR3 DNA sequence: TGCGCCAGCAGTGAGTCGCTAGCGGGGGGTCCTTACGAGCAGTACTTC.

V usage is TRBV2 and J usage is TRBJ2-7; TRBD2 matches 8 bases. The CDR3 extends over 17 amino acids. Germline lookup yields CDR1 SNHLY and CDR2 FYNNEI. The trim removed 4 bases at V and 7 bases at J, leaving 18 bases unmatched. CDR3 DNA sequence: TGTGCCAGCAGTGGCCCTAGGCCCGGGACTAGTTCAAGGGAGCAGTACTTC. It translates to CASSGPRPGTSSREQYF. Looking up the rest from reference TRBV2 and TRBJ2-7 gives the full variable domain: EPEVTQTPSHQVTQMGQEVILRCVPISNHLYFYWYRQILGQKVEFLVSFYNNEISEKSEIFDDQFSVERPDGSNFTLKIRSTKLEDSAMYFCASSGPRPGTSSREQYFGPGTRLTVT.

The genes are TRBV12-2 and TRBJ1-3. TRBV12-2 is termed a pseudogene. There are 17 residues in the CDR3. In DNA form, the CDR3 reads TGTGCAAGTCGCTTAGAGGGGACCTTTGTCTCTGGAAACACCATATATTTT. It yields the protein CASRLEGTFVSGNTIYF.

The chain employs TRBV7-9 and TRBJ1-4; 8 bases agree with TRBD1. The CDR3 sequence is 14 residues long. J gave up 10 bases and V 10 bases, and 14 bases lay outside the gene matches. Germline assignment: CDR1 SEHNR and CDR2 FQNEAQ (reference sequence). The chain's CDR3 is CATQGTGGKGKLFF. The CDR3 bases are TGTGCCACCCAGGGGACAGGTGGAAAAGGAAAACTGTTTTTT. Based on the CDR3 plus reference TRBV7-9 and TRBJ1-4, the full variable domain is DTGVSQNPRHKITKRGQNVTFRCDPISEHNRLYWYRQTLGQGPEFLTYFQNEAQLEKSRLLSDRFSAERPKGSFSTLEIQRTEQGDSAMYLCATQGTGGKGKLFFGSGTQLSVL.

This chain uses TRBV13 with TRBJ2-3; D unresolved. The length of the CDR3 is 13 residues. The V end was cut by 5 bases, the J end by 8 bases, with 14 bases between. From germline, CDR1 is PRHDT and CDR2 FYEKMQ (reference sequence). CDR3 amino acids: CASSISARSTQYF. The CDR3 DNA is TGTGCCAGCAGCATCTCGGCCCGCAGTACGCAGTATTTT.

The genes are TRBV2 and TRBJ1-2; no clear D gene. The germline V and J ends were trimmed by 1 base and 13 bases, with 19 bases remaining between them. Per germline, CDR1 SNHLY and CDR2 FYNNEI. The CDR3 is made up of 14 amino acids. The DNA of the CDR3 is TGTGCCAGCAGTGAAGAGTGGGCAGGCGATGCGGGCACCTTC. Its translation is CASSEEWAGDAGTF.

The chain uses TRBV7-6 and TRBJ2-1; a possible D gene is TRBD2 (5 bases). This CDR3 is 17 amino acids long. In germline, CDR1 is SGHVS, CDR2 FNYEAQ. The V gene lost 1 base and the J gene lost 9 bases, with 22 bases spanning the gap. The DNA of the CDR3 is TGTGCCAGCAGCTTAGTTGGCCCGGGGTCCCTCTCGGCTGAGCAGTTCTTC. Protein product: CASSLVGPGSLSAEQFF.

The CDR3 protein is CASSDLGEGRNEQFF. CDR3 sequence (DNA): TGTGCCAGCAGTGACTTAGGGGAGGGACGCAATGAGCAGTTCTTC. The chain recombines TRBV7-9 with TRBJ2-1; TRBD2 matches at 7 bases. Germline CDR1 SEHNR, CDR2 FQNEAQ (reference sequence). CDR3 length: 15 residues. The V and J ends lost 6 bases and 6 bases, in that order; junction bases with no gene match: 11.

The J gene is TRBJ2-2, the V gene TRBV6-5, with TRBD2 as a possible D gene (6 bases). CDR3 length equals 16 residues. Germline CDR1 reads MNHEY; CDR2 reads SVGAGI. Trimming removed 0 bases from V and 3 bases from J, with 11 bases in between. The DNA of the CDR3 is TGTGCCAGCAGTTACTCGAGCGGGCACTACACCGGGGAGCTGTTTTTT. Its protein is CASSYSSGHYTGELFF.

V usage is TRBV18 and J usage is TRBJ2-1; TRBD1 is a possible D gene (6 bases). CDR1 is KGHSH and CDR2 is LQKENI in the germline V gene. The CDR3 has 13 amino acids. V was pared by 8 bases and J by 8 bases, with 16 bases between. The CDR3 reads CASLLGQFYEQFF. The CDR3 DNA sequence: TGTGCCAGCCTGCTCGGACAGTTTTATGAGCAGTTCTTC.

This rearrangement joins TRBV19 to TRBJ2-5; D call uncertain. CDR3 size: 11 residues. V gave up 10 bases and J gave up 5 bases, with 11 bases separating them. Looked up from germline, CDR1 is LNHDA and CDR2 is SQIVND (reference sequence). Here the CDR3 reads CAKPGRETQYF. CDR3 bases: TGTGCCAAACCAGGCAGGGAGACCCAGTACTTC.

This clone was seen only once. The chain is built from TRBV7-9 and TRBJ2-3; 8 bases agree with TRBD2. CDR3 length: 18 residues. The V gene end was trimmed by 5 bases and the J gene end by 1 base; junction bases not matched to a gene: 14. CDR1 SEHNR and CDR2 FQNEAQ come from the germline V gene (reference sequence). CDR3 sequence (DNA): TGTGCCAGCAGCCCGGGGTTCGGTAGTAGCGGGGGCACAGATACGCAGTATTTT. This sequence encodes CASSPGFGSSGGTDTQYF. The variable domain in full, completed from reference TRBV7-9 and TRBJ2-3, reads DTGVSQNPRHKITKRGQNVTFRCDPISEHNRLYWYRQTLGQGPEFLTYFQNEAQLEKSRLLSDRFSAERPKGSFSTLEIQRTEQGDSAMYLCASSPGFGSSGGTDTQYFGPGTRLTVL.

The chain carries TRBV4-1 and TRBJ1-2, with D maybe TRBD1 (6 bases). Germline V gene data show CDR1 as MGHRA and CDR2 as YSYEKL. The CDR3 runs to 18 residues. V was pared by 1 base and J by 2 bases, with 20 bases between. The CDR3 DNA sequence: TGCGCCAGCAGCCAAGTACTCAAAACAGGGAGCGCAAACTATGGCTACACCTTC. This sequence encodes CASSQVLKTGSANYGYTF.

The chain uses TRBV6-5 and TRBJ1-4, with D possibly being TRBD1 (6 bases). Germline CDR1 MNHEY, CDR2 SVGAGI. There are 13 residues in the CDR3. V dropped 10 bases and J dropped 7 bases, with 16 bases sitting between them. Here the CDR3 DNA reads TGTGCCACCGCGGACAGCGTGACTGAAAAACTGTTTTTT. Encoded protein: CATADSVTEKLFF.

The rearrangement uses TRBV28 and TRBJ2-7; D assignment may be TRBD1 or TRBD2 (5 bases each). Between the trimmed V and J ends, which lost 4 bases and 0 bases, there was a span of 19 bases. Germline assignment: CDR1 MDHEN and CDR2 SYDVKM. There are 17 residues in the CDR3. The CDR3 nucleotides are TGTGCCAGCAGTTCCACCCCCGGGACCCACTACTCCTACGAGCAGTACTTC. Encoded protein: CASSSTPGTHYSYEQYF.

The chain links TRBV4-1 to TRBJ1-4, with a possible D match to TRBD1 (5 bases). Deletions cut 4 bases from V and 5 bases from J, with 8 bases between. This CDR3 is 13 amino acids long. CDR1 is MGHRA and CDR2 is YSYEKL in the germline V gene. CDR3 nucleotides: TGCGCCAGCAGCCCCCACAGGAATGAAAAACTGTTTTTT. Its protein is CASSPHRNEKLFF.

This sequence joins TRBV10-3 and TRBJ2-7; D not certain. This CDR3 is built from 13 residues. Per germline, CDR1 ENHRY and CDR2 SYGVKD. V shed 0 bases and J shed 4 bases, with 7 bases lying between them. As DNA, the CDR3 is TGTGCCATCAGTGAGTCGAGAGGTTACGAGCAGTACTTC. It encodes CAISESRGYEQYF.